Listed below are T cell receptor beta chains from one sample, sequenced in a study of blood T cell repertoires in COVID-19. Profiled with immunoSEQ multiplex PCR; TCRdb holds only in-frame clones, not every one. The sample includes some 170,000 clones, more than 65% of them seen just once. Sequences were obtained from PBMCs or T cells enriched from blood (not recorded which). The receptor source for this set is a man aged 45-65 years who had recovered from COVID-19. Each CDR3 is given with its conserved first and last residue. A D gene is named only where the DNA matches it firmly. A row's size may be missing; if present it is once, few, many or a size class.

TRBV7-7,NA,NA,TRBJ1-1,CASSLGDYAGRVTEAFF,TGTGCTAGCAGCTTGGGGGACTACGCAGGGAGAGTTACTGAAGCTTTCTTT
TRBV3-1/TRBV3-2,TRBD2,NA,TRBJ2-2,CASSQELASNTGELFF,TGTGCCAGCAGCCAGGAACTAGCGTCGAACACCGGGGAGCTGTTTTTT
TRBV20-1,NA,NA,TRBJ2-7,CSASQGGGGLYEQYF,TGCAGTGCTAGTCAGGGAGGGGGAGGACTTTACGAGCAGTACTTC
TRBV5-5,TRBD2,few,TRBJ2-2,CASSLVGAGSTGELFF,TGTGCCAGCAGCTTGGTGGGAGCGGGGAGCACCGGGGAGCTGTTTTTT
TRBV11-2,NA,NA,TRBJ2-4,CASSPRRVSENIQYF,TGTGCCAGCAGCCCTAGGAGGGTCTCGGAAAACATTCAGTACTTC
TRBV28,TRBD2,NA,TRBJ2-7,CASIEAGGLPYEQYF,TGTGCCAGCATCGAAGCGGGGGGTCTTCCCTACGAGCAGTACTTC
TRBV2,NA,NA,TRBJ1-2,CASNTGPNYGYTF,TGTGCCAGCAACACAGGGCCTAACTATGGCTACACCTTC
TRBV5-1,NA,NA,TRBJ1-1,CASSPGQTSTEAFF,TGCGCCAGCAGCCCCGGACAGACCTCAACTGAAGCTTTCTTT
TRBV6-9,TRBD1,NA,TRBJ2-7,CASSYSETGAGEQYF,TGTGCCAGCAGTTATTCTGAGACAGGGGCGGGCGAGCAGTACTTC
TRBV29-1,NA,NA,TRBJ2-3,CSVGARGNTDTQYF,TGCAGCGTTGGGGCAAGGGGCAACACAGATACGCAGTATTTT
TRBV15,NA,NA,TRBJ1-5,CATSRGRDSYQPQHF,TGTGCCACCAGCAGGGGCCGGGACTCCTATCAGCCCCAGCATTTT
TRBV3-1/TRBV3-2,TRBD1,NA,TRBJ1-4,CASSQASWDRTNEKLFF,TGTGCCAGCAGCCAAGCCTCATGGGACAGAACTAATGAAAAACTGTTTTTT
TRBV5-1,TRBD1,NA,TRBJ1-3,CASSVDRDSGNTIYF,TGCGCCAGCAGCGTAGACAGGGATTCTGGAAACACCATATATTTT
TRBV6-5,TRBD2,NA,TRBJ2-3,CASSSRAGAPTDTQYF,TGTGCCAGCAGTTCACGAGCGGGGGCCCCCACAGATACGCAGTATTTT
TRBV15,TRBD1,once,TRBJ1-4,CATSAQGAGPTNEKLFF,TGTGCCACCAGCGCCCAGGGGGCCGGTCCAACTAATGAAAAACTGTTTTTT
TRBV3-1/TRBV3-2,NA,NA,TRBJ1-3,CASSQGAGNTGNTIYF,TGTGCCAGCAGCCAAGGGGCGGGGAACACTGGAAACACCATATATTTT
TRBV30,TRBD1,NA,TRBJ1-2,CAWSVFGQGGSYGYTF,TGTGCCTGGAGTGTCTTCGGACAGGGCGGTTCTTATGGCTACACCTTC